This T cell receptor beta chain derives from a study of shared clonotypes between healthy human individuals. Overall study: With ages of 18 to 49, the donors were two women and a few men. Findings of the study overall: Generally, naive subsets (rather than memory subsets) showed larger estimated richness.

There were only Caucasian adults among the donors, and all lived in Nashville, Tennessee. CDR3 length: 15 amino acids. Per germline, CDR1 MNHEY and CDR2 SMNVEV (reference sequence). Trimming stripped 8 bases from V and 2 bases from J, with 18 bases between. The count of this clone is one. The antigen remains undetermined. As originally analysed: As immunoSEQ supplied junction-only sequences (without quality scores), filtering differed. Measured with immunoSEQ multiplex PCR; TCRdb has only the in-frame clones, and not every one. That table furnishes V, J and clone size, whereas the DNA furnished D and trimming. The table lists under 850,000 clones, around 77% of them singletons, with more than 1.5% in the top ten.

This chain joins TRBV27 and TRBJ1-2, with D unresolved. The receptor comes from a woman between 25 and 40 years old in good health. The sequenced sample consisted of memory CD4+ T cells sorted from blood. The sample's subset: CD45RA-negative fraction. CDR3 bases: TGTGCCAGCCCAAACAGACCCCGGAGGAACTATGGCTACACCTTC. This gives the protein CASPNRPRRNYGYTF.